The present entry profiles one T cell receptor (beta chain) with its context. Its antigen is still unknown. This specimen comes from a study of radiotherapy plus CTLA-4 blockade in lung cancer. Study information: Among enrolled patients, roughly 18% responded and around 30% achieved disease control. Study-level points and caveats: Reports identified early blood T cell clone dynamics, with interferon-beta, as the best response predictor. Expansion in blood of tumor-derived TCR clones was seen after radiotherapy plus ipilimumab.

Germline V gene sequence: CDR1 MNHEY, CDR2 SMNVEV (reference sequence). There are 16 residues in the CDR3. Trimming removed 4 bases from V and 0 bases from J, with 13 bases in between. Only in-frame clones appear in the TCRdb table, and some are missing; sequencing was by immunoSEQ multiplex PCR. The sample consists of about 50,000 clones, approximately 84% of them appearing once. Focal radiation plus CTLA-4 blockade with ipilimumab was administered to patients who had chemo-refractory metastatic non-small-cell lung cancer. The sample consisted of peripheral blood, taken from a patient treated with radiotherapy plus ipilimumab. This clonotype was sampled from a human donor with non-small cell lung cancer whose response to radiotherapy plus ipilimumab could not be evaluated. The chain combines TRBV27 with TRBJ2-1; perhaps TRBD1 as D (5 bases). The CDR3 DNA sequence: TGTGCCAGCAGTTCCTGGGGCCCCAGCTCCTACAATGAGCAGTTCTTC. Its protein is CASSSWGPSSYNEQFF.